A single TCR beta chain is shown here with its context. The data stem from a study of patients and donors after allogeneic stem cell transplantation. In germline, CDR1 is SEHNR, CDR2 FQNEAQ (reference sequence). V was trimmed by 4 bases and J by 7 bases, leaving 14 bases between them. This CDR3 comprises 14 residues. TCRdb itself ran the RT-PCR reads through MiXCR, one entry per CDR3 protein. Found here are more than 850,000 distinct CDR3 sequences, 15% to 20% of them singletons; the top ten hold 5% to 6.5%. This sequence joins TRBV7-9 and TRBJ2-1, with D unresolved. The receptor was derived from a human donor who was either an allogeneic HSCT recipient or a stem cell or donor lymphocyte infusion donor (not recorded which). It is not recorded whose cells these are; they may come from a transplant donor. The sequencing sample was made of blood, either unsorted or a sorted T cell fraction (not recorded which). CDR3 bases: TGTGCCAGCAGCTCGACCCCAGGACGTAATGAGCAGTTCTTC. Its protein is CASSSTPGRNEQFF.